This is a list of T cell receptor beta chains from one sample in a study of blood T cell repertoires in COVID-19. TCRdb keeps only in-frame clones here, not all; method: immunoSEQ multiplex PCR. This table has about 230,000 clones, approximately 88% appearing once. The sample was peripheral blood. These receptors were collected from a man in his forties or fifties with acute or convalescent COVID-19. Each CDR3 is given with its conserved first and last residue. D genes are given only for firm matches. Clone size, where shown, is once, few, many, or a class for clones that have expanded.

V,size,D,J,CDR3,DNA
TRBV18,-,TRBD1,TRBJ1-2,CASSGQGSGYGYTF,TGTGCCAGCTCAGGACAGGGCTCGGGCTATGGCTACACCTTC
TRBV14,-,TRBD1,TRBJ2-1,CASSRLRQGYNEQFF,TGTGCCAGCAGCCGCTTGAGACAGGGGTACAATGAGCAGTTCTTC
TRBV6-5,-,-,TRBJ1-1,CASSSWAANTEAFF,TGTGCCAGCAGTTCCTGGGCAGCAAACACTGAAGCTTTCTTT
TRBV6-5,-,-,TRBJ2-7,CASSPVGGEQYF,TGTGCCAGCAGCCCGGTAGGGGGCGAGCAGTACTTC
TRBV5-4,-,TRBD1,TRBJ1-2,CASSLARAGGYGYTF,TGTGCCAGCAGCTTGGCCCGGGCAGGGGGTTACGGCTACACCTTC
TRBV30,-,-,TRBJ2-5,CAWSVGTTLGETQYF,TGTGCCTGGAGTGTCGGGACAACACTGGGGGAGACCCAGTACTTC
TRBV7-6,-,-,TRBJ1-5,CASSLGADSNQPQHF,TGTGCCAGCAGCTTAGGCGCTGATAGCAATCAGCCCCAGCATTTT
TRBV28,-,TRBD1,TRBJ2-7,CASTPRGQGTYEQYF,TGTGCCAGCACCCCCCGGGGACAGGGGACCTACGAGCAGTACTTC
TRBV20-1,-,TRBD1,TRBJ1-2,CSATATGGYTF,TGCAGTGCTACAGCGACAGGGGGCTACACCTTC
TRBV4-1,-,TRBD2,TRBJ2-7,CASSQEFWESGSYEQYF,TGCGCCAGCAGCCAAGAATTCTGGGAGAGCGGGAGCTACGAGCAGTACTTC
TRBV19,-,-,TRBJ1-5,CASSIEEGGVQPQHF,TGTGCCAGTAGTATAGAAGAAGGGGGGGTTCAGCCCCAGCATTTT
TRBV11-3,-,TRBD2,TRBJ2-7,CASSPTSVSYEQYF,TGTGCCAGCAGCCCTACTAGCGTGTCCTACGAGCAGTACTTC
TRBV7-2,-,-,TRBJ2-5,CASSLLGETQYF,TGTGCCAGCAGCTTACTCGGGGAGACCCAGTACTTC
TRBV7-6,-,TRBD2,TRBJ2-1,CASSLSGSNEQFF,TGTGCCAGCAGCTTAAGCGGGAGCAATGAGCAGTTCTTC
TRBV5-1,-,-,TRBJ2-3,CASSLAGGRTDTQYF,TGCGCCAGCAGCTTGGCTGGTGGCCGAACAGATACGCAGTATTTT
TRBV5-4,-,-,TRBJ2-1,CASSLEVIFAGSSYNEQFF,TGTGCCAGCAGCTTGGAAGTTATATTTGCAGGCAGCTCCTACAATGAGCAGTTCTTC
TRBV24-1,-,-,TRBJ2-1,CATSGGHSNEQFF,TGTGCCACCAGTGGTGGACACTCAAATGAGCAGTTCTTC
TRBV4-1,-,-,TRBJ1-5,CASSPFATGSHSNQPQHF,TGCGCCAGCAGCCCTTTTGCAACGGGGTCCCATAGCAATCAGCCCCAGCATTTT
TRBV6-4,once,TRBD2,TRBJ2-1,CASSDSGGSDHNEQFF,TGTGCCAGCAGTGACTCGGGCGGGAGCGACCACAATGAGCAGTTCTTC
TRBV11-1,-,-,TRBJ1-1,CASSQNRDTEAFF,TGTGCCAGCAGTCAAAACAGGGACACTGAAGCTTTCTTT
TRBV6-4,-,TRBD1,TRBJ1-4,CASSRQGLGEKLFF,TGTGCCAGCAGCCGACAGGGCCTGGGAGAAAAACTGTTTTTT
TRBV4-2,-,-,TRBJ1-5,CASSQEGGRGAGPQHF,TGTGCCAGCAGCCAAGAGGGGGGGAGGGGTGCAGGGCCCCAGCATTTT
TRBV2,once,-,TRBJ1-1,CASSEEGRLSDTEAFF,TGTGCCAGCAGTGAAGAGGGGAGGCTTTCCGACACTGAAGCTTTCTTT
TRBV7-3,once,-,TRBJ2-7,CASSLRPRAPYEQYF,TGTGCCAGCAGCTTAAGGCCCCGAGCGCCCTACGAGCAGTACTTC
TRBV11-2,many,TRBD1,TRBJ1-2,CASSFDRESGGYTF,TGTGCCAGCAGCTTTGACAGGGAGTCGGGTGGCTACACCTTC
TRBV6-6,-,TRBD2,TRBJ2-2,CASSPIASGRHTGELFF,TGTGCCAGCAGTCCGATTGCTAGCGGGAGGCACACCGGGGAGCTGTTTTTT
TRBV7-9,few,-,TRBJ1-2,CASSLTYDRLTNYGYTF,TGTGCCAGCAGCTTAACCTACGACAGGCTTACTAACTATGGCTACACCTTC
TRBV19,few,TRBD1,TRBJ1-1,CASSMRDRVYTEAFF,TGTGCCAGTAGTATGAGGGACAGGGTCTACACTGAAGCTTTCTTT
TRBV2,once,-,TRBJ1-1,CASSSTGYTEAFF,TGTGCCAGCAGTTCTACAGGGTACACTGAAGCTTTCTTT
TRBV2,-,TRBD1,TRBJ1-1,CASRDSLNTEAFF,TGTGCCAGCCGGGACAGCTTGAACACTGAAGCTTTCTTT
TRBV10-1,-,-,TRBJ2-7,CASSESGRGEQYF,TGCGCCAGCAGTGAGTCTGGAAGGGGCGAGCAGTACTTC
TRBV10-2,-,TRBD2,TRBJ2-7,CASSLAGDGYEQYF,TGCGCCAGCAGTTTAGCGGGAGACGGCTACGAGCAGTACTTC
TRBV19,-,TRBD2,TRBJ2-1,CASNPGEGYFEQFF,TGTGCCAGTAATCCGGGGGAGGGCTATTTTGAGCAGTTCTTC
TRBV15,few,-,TRBJ1-1,CATSREGTLNTEAFF,TGTGCCACCAGCAGAGAGGGGACACTGAACACTGAAGCTTTCTTT
TRBV5-1,once,TRBD2,TRBJ2-1,CASSFLADDREQFF,TGCGCCAGCAGCTTCCTAGCGGATGATCGTGAGCAGTTCTTC
TRBV18,-,-,TRBJ2-7,CASSPGRRGEQYF,TGTGCCAGCTCACCGGGCCGAAGGGGGGAGCAGTACTTC
TRBV20-1,-,-,TRBJ2-1,CSASRDSYNEQFF,TGCAGTGCTAGTCGGGACTCCTACAATGAGCAGTTCTTC
TRBV3-1/TRBV3-2,-,-,TRBJ1-3,CASSQVARDNTIYF,TGTGCCAGCAGCCAAGTAGCCAGGGATAACACCATATATTTT
TRBV18,-,TRBD1,TRBJ1-6,CASSQDRNSPLHF,TGTGCCAGCTCACAGGACAGGAATTCACCCCTCCACTTT
TRBV7-2,once,-,TRBJ1-5,CASSLTGLYQPQHF,TGTGCCAGCAGCTTAACAGGGTTGTATCAGCCCCAGCATTTT
TRBV18,-,-,TRBJ2-6,CASSSVRSGANVLTF,TGTGCCAGCTCATCGGTGAGGTCTGGGGCCAACGTCCTGACTTTC
TRBV7-8,-,-,TRBJ1-1,CASSVGHLRAITEAFF,TGTGCCAGCAGCGTTGGACACCTTAGGGCGATTACTGAAGCTTTCTTT
TRBV3-1/TRBV3-2,-,-,TRBJ2-2,CASSPSMLPAGELFF,TGTGCCAGCAGCCCGTCCATGCTACCTGCCGGGGAGCTGTTTTTT
TRBV10-3,-,-,TRBJ2-7,CAISGYPGHNSYEQYF,TGTGCCATCAGTGGTTATCCGGGACACAACTCCTACGAGCAGTACTTC
TRBV7-2,-,TRBD2,TRBJ2-3,CASSFSGLSTDTQYF,TGTGCCAGCAGCTTTAGCGGGCTAAGCACAGATACGCAGTATTTT
TRBV12-5,-,-,TRBJ2-3,CASGLNTGHLGTDTQYF,TGTGCTAGTGGTTTGAACACCGGACACCTAGGCACAGATACGCAGTATTTT
TRBV5-4,-,TRBD1,TRBJ2-2,CASSPGQAEAGELFF,TGTGCCAGCAGCCCGGGACAGGCAGAAGCCGGGGAGCTGTTTTTT
TRBV2,-,TRBD1,TRBJ1-3,CASHRGTGNTIYF,TGTGCCAGTCACAGGGGAACAGGAAACACCATATATTTT
TRBV7-9,-,TRBD1,TRBJ1-1,CASSLVASTGGNTEAFF,TGTGCCAGCAGCTTAGTCGCCTCTACAGGGGGGAACACTGAAGCTTTCTTT
TRBV7-9,-,TRBD1,TRBJ1-1,CASSIPTGVGTEAFF,TGTGCCAGCAGCATCCCCACAGGGGTGGGCACTGAAGCTTTCTTT
TRBV29-1,-,TRBD2,TRBJ2-7,CSVHTSGAYEQYF,TGCAGCGTTCATACTAGCGGTGCCTACGAGCAGTACTTC
TRBV5-1,-,TRBD1,TRBJ2-3,CASSWDRRVSDTQYF,TGCGCCAGCAGCTGGGACAGGAGGGTCTCAGATACGCAGTATTTT
TRBV6-5,-,-,TRBJ2-1,CASRAESSYNEQFF,TGTGCCAGCAGGGCGGAAAGCTCCTACAATGAGCAGTTCTTC
TRBV6-5,-,TRBD1,TRBJ2-7,CASSYSTGGEQYF,TGTGCCAGCAGTTACTCGACAGGGGGCGAGCAGTACTTC
TRBV27,-,-,TRBJ2-7,CASSFGLGREQYF,TGTGCCAGCAGTTTTGGCTTGGGGAGAGAGCAGTACTTC